A selection of T cell receptor beta chains follows, all from one sample in a study of post-analysis software for immune sequencing data. TCRdb reprocessed the PCR reads with MiXCR, giving one entry per CDR3 protein. Counted here are roughly 570,000 distinct CDR3 sequences, approximately 34% occurring once; the ten biggest clones make up about 6%. Sequenced input: blood. The receptors here all came from a girl aged 2 to 17 with multiple sclerosis. CDR3s include the opening cysteine and the closing phenylalanine or tryptophan. The D gene is left open where the match is weak. The listing skips clone size in some rows; elsewhere it reads once, few, many or a size class.

TRBV5-1,TRBD2,-,TRBJ2-1,CASSISSGDLYNEQFF,TGCGCCAGCAGCATCTCTAGCGGGGACTTATACAATGAGCAGTTCTTC
TRBV10-2,TRBD1,-,TRBJ2-3,CASSESRTGIRRDTQYF,TGCGCCAGCAGTGAGTCGAGGACAGGGATTCGTAGGGATACGCAGTATTTT
TRBV7-9,TRBD1,-,TRBJ2-7,CASSLAGQVYEQYF,TGTGCCAGCAGCTTAGCGGGACAGGTCTACGAGCAGTACTTC
TRBV5-1,-,-,TRBJ1-2,CASNLAGQGKSGYTF,TGCGCCAGCAACTTGGCCGGCCAGGGAAAATCTGGCTACACCTTC
TRBV5-1,-,-,TRBJ2-3,CASSLARVADTQYF,TGCGCCAGCAGCTTGGCCAGGGTGGCAGATACGCAGTATTTT
TRBV4-3,TRBD1,-,TRBJ2-1,CASGKDRGVSYNEQFF,TGCGCCAGCGGAAAAGACAGGGGGGTCTCCTACAATGAGCAGTTCTTC
TRBV5-5,-,-,TRBJ2-7,CASSFVGPGANQYF,TGTGCCAGCAGCTTTGTTGGGCCGGGGGCGAATCAGTACTTC
TRBV7-2,-,-,TRBJ1-2,CASSYETGGDYGYTF,TGTGCCAGCAGCTACGAGACAGGTGGGGACTATGGCTACACCTTC
TRBV5-1,-,many,TRBJ2-1,CASSLLEVYNEQFF,TGCGCCAGCAGCTTGTTAGAAGTCTACAATGAGCAGTTCTTC
TRBV29-1,TRBD1,many,TRBJ2-1,CSVQGDSYNEQFF,TGCAGCGTGCAGGGGGACTCCTACAATGAGCAGTTCTTC
TRBV20-1,-,-,TRBJ2-1,CSASPGRYNEQFF,TGCAGTGCATCGCCGGGACGGTACAATGAGCAGTTCTTC
TRBV29-1,TRBD1,few,TRBJ1-1,CSAGTVSYPSNTEAFF,TGCAGCGCTGGGACAGTCAGCTATCCCTCGAACACTGAAGCTTTCTTT
TRBV12-3/TRBV12-4,-,-,TRBJ2-2,CASRSDRFPGELFF,TGTGCCAGCAGGTCGGACAGATTCCCCGGGGAGCTGTTTTTT
TRBV13,-,few,TRBJ2-3,CASSLPGAPSGDTQYF,TGTGCCAGCAGCTTACCGGGGGCCCCCTCGGGAGATACGCAGTATTTT
TRBV20-1,TRBD2,-,TRBJ2-1,CSARDPSGGFQQFF,TGCAGTGCTAGAGATCCTAGCGGGGGATTCCAGCAGTTCTTC
TRBV5-1,-,-,TRBJ1-2,CASSLEPQGQGYTF,TGCGCCAGCAGCTTGGAACCACAGGGTCAAGGCTACACCTTC
TRBV20-1,-,few,TRBJ2-1,CSARDPSRALGFF,TGCAGTGCTAGAGATCCTTCGAGGGCGCTAGGGTTCTTC
TRBV14,-,-,TRBJ2-7,CASSQFYEQYF,TGTGCCAGCAGTCAGTTTTACGAGCAGTACTTC
TRBV6-6,-,few,TRBJ2-1,CASSDGGDKLFGFF,TGTGCCAGCAGTGATGGAGGGGACAAACTATTCGGGTTCTTC
TRBV7-3,TRBD2,few,TRBJ2-3,CASSLSGGPGDTQYF,TGTGCCAGCAGCTTAAGCGGGGGGCCGGGAGATACGCAGTATTTT
TRBV10-3,-,few,TRBJ2-7,CAIREKGNSYEQYF,TGTGCCATCAGAGAGAAGGGGAACTCCTACGAGCAGTACTTC
TRBV19,-,few,TRBJ2-1,CASSGSFYNEQFF,TGTGCCAGCTCGGGCTCGTTCTACAATGAGCAGTTCTTC
TRBV10-3,-,-,TRBJ2-7,CAISESGGASREQYF,TGTGCCATCAGTGAGTCGGGAGGAGCTTCACGCGAGCAGTACTTC
TRBV20-1,TRBD2,-,TRBJ2-3,CSARDAASGGRTDTQYF,TGCAGTGCTAGAGATGCGGCTAGCGGGGGGCGCACAGATACGCAGTATTTT
TRBV20-1,TRBD2,-,TRBJ2-2,CSARPSGGTGELFF,TGCAGTGCTAGACCCAGCGGGGGGACCGGGGAGCTGTTTTTT
TRBV12-3/TRBV12-4,TRBD2,-,TRBJ2-1,CASSPGASGHNEQFF,TGTGCCAGCTCACCCGGGGCTAGCGGTCACAATGAGCAGTTCTTC
TRBV28,-,few,TRBJ2-4,CASPCLAKNIQYF,TGTGCCAGCCCCTGCCTGGCCAAAAACATTCAGTACTTC
TRBV5-1,TRBD2,-,TRBJ2-5,CASSSLAGVQETQYF,TGCGCCAGCAGCTCCCTAGCGGGGGTCCAAGAGACCCAGTACTTC
TRBV20-1,-,few,TRBJ1-1,CSARRDSQGNTEAFF,TGCAGTGCTAGACGTGACTCACAGGGGAACACTGAAGCTTTCTTT
TRBV7-9,TRBD1,many,TRBJ1-2,CASSPSGEGQLSGYTF,TGTGCCAGCAGCCCGAGCGGGGAGGGACAGCTCTCCGGCTACACCTTC
TRBV12-3/TRBV12-4,-,few,TRBJ2-5,CASSLDRVAKETQYF,TGTGCCAGCAGTTTAGACAGGGTAGCAAAAGAGACCCAGTACTTC